Each of the 16 T cell receptor beta chains below was sequenced from the same sample in a study of T cells in narcolepsy. The protocol was immunoSEQ multiplex PCR, while the TCRdb copy is restricted to in-frame clones and leaves out a portion. Among around 25,000 clones, roughly nine tenths were seen once, and the ten largest hold 1% to 1.3%. Material: CD45RA- memory CD4+ T cells from PBMCs. All receptors come from a human donor with narcolepsy.

The J gene is TRBJ2-1, the V gene TRBV7-2; D is ambiguous. Germline V CDR1 and CDR2: SGHTA, FQGNSA. The V gene lost 5 bases and the J gene lost 0 bases, with 11 bases spanning the gap. The CDR3 has 15 residues. The CDR3 is CASSVGWGSYNEQFF. The CDR3 nucleotides read TGTGCCAGCAGCGTAGGGTGGGGCTCCTACAATGAGCAGTTCTTC. Complete variable domain (other parts from reference TRBV7-2 and TRBJ2-1): GAGVSQSPSNKVTEKGKDVELRCDPISGHTALYWYRQSLGQGLEFLIYFQGNSAPDKSGLPSDRFSAERTGGSVSTLTIQRTQQEDSAVYLCASSVGWGSYNEQFFGPGTRLTVL.

The V and J genes are TRBV6-4 and TRBJ2-1; 10 bases match TRBD2. This CDR3 contains 15 residues. Per the germline V gene, CDR1 is MRHNA and CDR2 is SNTAGT. V lost 8 bases, J lost 2 bases, and 6 bases stayed unmatched. Here the CDR3 reads CASGIAGGPYNEQFF. CDR3 coding DNA: TGTGCCAGCGGTATAGCGGGGGGACCCTACAATGAGCAGTTCTTC.

The V call is TRBV6-5, the J call TRBJ2-3; 7 nucleotides line up with TRBD2. The CDR3 has 14 residues. The trim removed 4 bases at V and 6 bases at J, leaving 7 bases unmatched. CDR1 is MNHEY, CDR2 SVGAGI, per germline. The CDR3 DNA sequence: TGTGCCAGCAGTTTACGGGGGGACCAGGATACGCAGTATTTT. Amino acid sequence: CASSLRGDQDTQYF.

The V and J genes are TRBV6-1 and TRBJ2-2; D is ambiguous. CDR3 length equals 13 residues. Germline V gene lookup returns CDR1 MNHNS and CDR2 SASEGT. The germline V and J ends were trimmed by 6 bases and 1 base, with 6 bases remaining between them. CDR3 sequence: CASRTGNTGELFF. The CDR3 DNA sequence: TGTGCCAGCAGAACCGGGAACACCGGGGAGCTGTTTTTT.

This clone has just a few counts. The V gene is TRBV2, the J gene TRBJ2-1, with 14 bases that match TRBD2. CDR3 size: 17 residues. J lost 3 bases, V lost 5 bases, and 6 bases had no gene match. The germline gives CDR1 SNHLY, CDR2 FYNNEI. Written as DNA, the CDR3 is TGTGCCAGCAGTTACTCGGGACTAGCGGGGGTCTACAATGAGCAGTTCTTC. This gives the protein CASSYSGLAGVYNEQFF.

The chain links TRBV19 to TRBJ1-3; no definite D call. The V end lost 5 bases, the J end lost 0 bases, and 8 bases lay between the germline ends. CDR1 and CDR2 from the germline V gene are LNHDA and SQIVND (reference sequence). This CDR3 region has 14 residues. The CDR3 is CASSGTTSGNTIYF. The DNA for the CDR3 is TGTGCCAGTAGTGGTACCACCTCTGGAAACACCATATATTTT.

The chain employs TRBV29-1 and TRBJ1-3, with 8 bases identical to TRBD1. The germline CDR1 and CDR2 sequences are SQVTM and ANQGSEA. Trimming took 6 bases from V and 0 from J; bases not matched to a gene: 16. CDR3 length equals 18 residues. Written as DNA, the CDR3 is TGCAGCGTGCTCGTCGTTACAGGACAGGGATTCTCTGGAAACACCATATATTTT. Its protein product is CSVLVVTGQGFSGNTIYF. The whole variable domain, filled in from reference TRBV29-1 and TRBJ1-3, reads SAVISQKPSRDICQRGTSLTIQCQVDSQVTMMFWYRQQPGQSLTLIATANQGSEATYESGFVIDKFPISRPNLTFSTLTVSNMSPEDSSIYLCSVLVVTGQGFSGNTIYFGEGSWLTVV.

This chain connects TRBV9 to TRBJ2-3; 9 bases are a match to TRBD1. From germline, CDR1 is SGDLS and CDR2 YYNGEE. This CDR3 has 17 residues. The ends lost 3 bases at V and 4 bases at J; junction bases unmatched: 12. DNA of the CDR3: TGTGCCAGCAGCGCGCAAGGGCGGGACAGGGAGGCAGATACGCAGTATTTT. Translating gives CASSAQGRDREADTQYF.

The V and J genes are TRBV6-1 and TRBJ1-4; D gene unclear. V was cut by 5 bases and J by 2 bases, with 9 bases left in between. Germline-derived CDR1 and CDR2 are MNHNS and SASEGT. This CDR3 spans 14 amino acids. This chain's CDR3 is CASSRVGTNEKLFF. The CDR3 bases are TGTGCCAGCAGTCGGGTGGGGACTAATGAAAAACTGTTTTTT.

This chain uses TRBV11-2 with TRBJ2-5; the D is unclear. V was shortened by 1 base and J by 5 bases, with 2 bases between the two germline ends. CDR3 length equals 11 residues. Germline CDR1 and CDR2: SGHAT and FQNNGV. The CDR3 DNA reads TGTGCCAGCAGCTTAGTTGAGACCCAGTACTTC. Translating gives CASSLVETQYF.

The table lists this clone with a few counts. The V and J genes are TRBV19 and TRBJ2-3, with 9 bases matching TRBD2. V shed 4 bases and J 6 bases; nucleotides not matched to a gene: 11. This CDR3 spans 16 amino acids. Germline assignment: CDR1 LNHDA and CDR2 SQIVND (reference sequence). The DNA of the CDR3 is TGTGCCAGTAGTAAGGGGCTAGCGGGGTCAGGGGATACGCAGTATTTT. Translation gives CASSKGLAGSGDTQYF.

V and J are TRBV6-5 and TRBJ2-2; either TRBD1 or TRBD2 may fit D (5 bases each). Trimming removed 3 bases from V and 6 bases from J, with 14 bases in between. CDR3 length: 15 residues. Germline CDR1 and CDR2: MNHEY and SVGAGI. DNA for the CDR3: TGTGCCAGCAGTTATCAGGGACCGCCCGCCGGGGAGCTGTTTTTT. It codes for CASSYQGPPAGELFF.

The rearrangement uses TRBV19 and TRBJ1-2; D perhaps matches TRBD1 (5 bases). CDR1 is LNHDA and CDR2 is SQIVND in the germline V gene (reference sequence). Trimming cost V 6 bases and J 4 bases, with 15 bases left between them. The CDR3 is 14 residues long. This CDR3 is CASRPSGALYGYTF. The CDR3 DNA is TGTGCCAGTAGGCCCTCCGGGGCCCTCTATGGCTACACCTTC.

The chain joins TRBV6-1 to TRBJ1-3; D gene ambiguous. Trimming shortened V by 2 bases and J by 2 bases, and 22 bases separated the two germline ends. The CDR3 is made up of 19 amino acids. From germline, CDR1 is MNHNS and CDR2 SASEGT. The CDR3 DNA reads TGTGCCAGCAGTGAATTCCGGGGTAGCGGCAGCTTGACTGGAAACACCATATATTTT. Its translation: CASSEFRGSGSLTGNTIYF.

The rearrangement joins TRBV28 to TRBJ1-2; the D gene is possibly TRBD1 (5 bases). V gave up 3 bases and J gave up 2 bases, with 7 bases separating them. There are 13 residues in the CDR3. In germline, CDR1 is MDHEN, CDR2 SYDVKM. Written as DNA, the CDR3 is TGTGCCAGCAGTTTGCCAGGGAACTATGGCTACACCTTC. It encodes CASSLPGNYGYTF.

V is TRBV29-1 and J is TRBJ2-7, with a weak D call TRBD1 (5 bases). Trimming took off 4 bases at V and 3 bases at J, with 16 bases between the two ends. The CDR3 sequence is 14 residues long. Looked up from germline, CDR1 is SQVTM and CDR2 is ANQGSEA. DNA for the CDR3: TGCAGCGTTGCCCCCAGGGTATTGGACTACGAGCAGTACGTC. This codes for CSVAPRVLDYEQYV.